What follows is one TCR beta chain and its context. The data originate from a study of shared clonotypes between healthy human individuals. Study as a whole: Donors, aged 18 to 49, were a couple of women and three men. Each donor contributed plates that comprised three CD4 naive, three CD4 memory, two CD8 naive and one CD8 memory.

J was trimmed by 3 bases and V by 3 bases; bases with no gene match: 6. The CDR3 has 14 amino acids. Germline-derived CDR1 and CDR2 are SGHRS and YFSETQ. The deep-level immunoSEQ assay was used. Clones were sequenced by immunoSEQ multiplex PCR, and TCRdb holds only the in-frame ones, with some missing. The sample yields roughly 2.5 million clones, around nine tenths seen once. The J gene is TRBJ2-7, the V gene TRBV5-1; 7 bases are a match to TRBD1. Specimen: naive CD4+ T cells sorted from blood. The subset: CD45RA+ positively selected. The source is a man younger than 35 in good health. For the CDR3, the DNA is TGCGCCAGCAGCTCGACAGGGCTGTTCTACGAGCAGTACTTC. Its protein product is CASSSTGLFYEQYF.